This TCR beta chain comes out of a study of blood T cell repertoires in COVID-19. Sequenced by immunoSEQ multiplex PCR; TCRdb stores in-frame clones only, minus some. Of around 250,000 clones listed, roughly 86% are singletons. CDR3 length: 15 residues. The V gene's germline CDR1 is SEHNR and CDR2 FQNEAQ (reference sequence). V lost 5 bases and J 4 bases, leaving 17 bases between the germline ends. The source is a woman aged 60 to 75 who had recovered from COVID-19. This chain links TRBV7-9 with TRBJ1-2, with TRBD1 as a possible D gene (6 bases). The sequencing sample was made of peripheral blood. The CDR3 sequence: CASSPGVWEFYGYTF. CDR3 DNA sequence: TGTGCCAGCAGCCCAGGGGTTTGGGAGTTCTATGGCTACACCTTC.